Presented here are 13 T cell receptor beta chains from one specimen sequenced in a study of blood T cell repertoires in COVID-19. The data were produced by immunoSEQ multiplex PCR, yet TCRdb's version contains in-frame clones alone and is incomplete. The table has 150,000 to 200,000 clones, roughly 80% seen once; the top ten hold 7% to 10%. Material for sequencing was peripheral blood. These receptors originate from a man aged 60 to 75 with acute or convalescent COVID-19.

This chain uses TRBV24-1 with TRBJ1-1, with TRBD1 as a possible D gene (5 bases). Germline V gene lookup returns CDR1 KGHDR and CDR2 SFDVKD. Trimming pared 1 base from V and 11 bases from J, leaving 10 bases between. This CDR3 spans 12 amino acids. The CDR3 loop is CATSDLGDMAFF. CDR3 nucleotides: TGTGCCACCAGTGATTTAGGGGATATGGCTTTCTTT.

The chain employs TRBV27 and TRBJ2-7; 14 bases fit TRBD2. V gave up 5 bases and J gave up 3 bases; unmatched junction bases: 6. The germline V gene encodes CDR1 MNHEY and CDR2 SMNVEV (reference sequence). The CDR3 loop spans 16 amino acids. The CDR3 DNA follows: TGTGCCAGCAGTCCCGGACTAGCGGGGGGCATCTACGAGCAGTACTTC. It specifies CASSPGLAGGIYEQYF.

The chain employs TRBV7-6 and TRBJ2-3, with unresolved D. The CDR3 is 14 residues long. Trimming removed 2 bases from V and 1 base from J, with 7 bases in between. Looked up from germline, CDR1 is SGHVS and CDR2 is FNYEAQ. CDR3 residues: CASSLLGGTDTQYF. CDR3 coding DNA: TGTGCCAGCAGCTTACTAGGCGGCACAGATACGCAGTATTTT.

V is TRBV11-3 and J is TRBJ2-7, with 7 bases identical to TRBD2. The CDR3 loop spans 12 amino acids. Trimming at V came to 5 bases and at J to 6 bases, leaving 4 bases not matched to a gene. CDR1 is SGHNT and CDR2 is YENEEA in the germline V gene. The CDR3 DNA reads TGTGCCAGCAGCCCAAGGGAGGGCGAGCAGTACTTC. It translates to CASSPREGEQYF.

The chain has TRBV9 and TRBJ2-1; maybe TRBD2 (5 bases). This CDR3 region has 17 residues. Between the trimmed V and J ends, which lost 4 bases and 4 bases, there was a span of 21 bases. Germline assignment: CDR1 SGDLS and CDR2 YYNGEE. The DNA of the CDR3 is TGTGCCAGCAGCCCTCTAGAGGGCTACGACGGATACAATGAGCAGTTCTTC. Translated, it gives CASSPLEGYDGYNEQFF. The full variable domain, rest sourced from reference TRBV9 and TRBJ2-1, is DSGVTQTPKHLITATGQRVTLRCSPRSGDLSVYWYQQSLDQGLQFLIQYYNGEERAKGNILERFSAQQFPDLHSELNLSSLELGDSALYFCASSPLEGYDGYNEQFFGPGTRLTVL.

The chain joins TRBV18 to TRBJ2-1; 10 bases are a match to TRBD2. This CDR3 region has 16 residues. Trimming removed 5 bases from V and 0 bases from J; junction bases left unmatched: 4. Per the germline V gene, CDR1 is KGHSH and CDR2 is LQKENI. The CDR3 DNA sequence: TGTGCCAGCTCAACGAGGACTAGCGGCTCCTACAATGAGCAGTTCTTC. Protein product: CASSTRTSGSYNEQFF.

The V call is TRBV24-1, the J call TRBJ1-2; D is unresolved. The germline gives CDR1 KGHDR, CDR2 SFDVKD. V dropped 5 bases and J dropped 2 bases, with 5 bases sitting between them. The CDR3 has 12 residues. Here the CDR3 DNA reads TGTGCCACCAGTGCCATCAACTATGGCTACACCTTC. Protein product: CATSAINYGYTF.

V is TRBV29-1 and J is TRBJ1-1; the D is unclear. Germline lookup yields CDR1 SQVTM and CDR2 ANQGSEA. Between the trimmed V and J ends, which lost 4 bases and 8 bases, there was a span of 14 bases. The CDR3 contains 12 residues. CDR3 in DNA: TGCAGCGTTGTAAGTGGGAGCGTCGAAGCTTTCTTT. Translating gives CSVVSGSVEAFF.

This rearrangement joins TRBV3-1 (or the pseudogene TRBV3-2) to TRBJ1-6; D is perhaps TRBD1 (5 bases). Between the trimmed V and J ends, which lost 1 base and 0 bases, there was a span of 7 bases. Germline CDR1 is LGHDT and CDR2 is YNNKEL (reference sequence). The CDR3 is 16 amino acids. For the CDR3, the DNA is TGTGCCAGCAGCCAAGTCGACAGCTCCTATAATTCACCCCTCCACTTT. This sequence encodes CASSQVDSSYNSPLHF.

The rearrangement links TRBV5-4 to TRBJ1-2, with TRBD1 matching over 8 bases. The CDR3 is 16 amino acids. The V and J ends lost 4 bases and 2 bases, in that order; junction bases with no gene match: 10. Germline loops: CDR1 SGHNT, CDR2 YYREEE (reference sequence). The CDR3: CASSGGTGRGNYGYTF. The CDR3 DNA reads as TGTGCCAGCAGCGGAGGGACAGGACGAGGCAACTATGGCTACACCTTC.

The chain is built from TRBV18 and TRBJ2-7; TRBD2 matches 9 bases. Unmatched junction bases numbered 2, after V lost 3 bases and J lost 2 bases. The CDR3 loop spans 14 amino acids. Germline lookup yields CDR1 KGHSH and CDR2 LQKENI. The CDR3 sequence is CASSPLAGPYEQYF. The CDR3 DNA is TGTGCCAGCTCACCTCTAGCGGGGCCCTACGAGCAGTACTTC.

The chain is built from TRBV10-2 and TRBJ2-7, with a possible D match to TRBD1 (6 bases). Germline CDR1 reads WSHSY; CDR2 reads SAAADI. Trimming pared 0 bases from V and 3 bases from J, leaving 9 bases between. The CDR3 has 14 residues. CDR3 sequence reads: CASSESQGYYEQYF. CDR3 DNA: TGCGCCAGCAGTGAGTCTCAGGGGTACTACGAGCAGTACTTC.

The chain uses TRBV18 and TRBJ2-3; D may be TRBD1 (5 bases). Germline V lookup: CDR1 KGHSH, CDR2 LQKENI. The V and J ends lost 2 bases and 0 bases respectively, with 6 bases between them. The CDR3 is 14 amino acids. CDR3: CASSPGASTDTQYF. CDR3 nucleotide sequence: TGTGCCAGCTCACCAGGGGCTAGCACAGATACGCAGTATTTT.